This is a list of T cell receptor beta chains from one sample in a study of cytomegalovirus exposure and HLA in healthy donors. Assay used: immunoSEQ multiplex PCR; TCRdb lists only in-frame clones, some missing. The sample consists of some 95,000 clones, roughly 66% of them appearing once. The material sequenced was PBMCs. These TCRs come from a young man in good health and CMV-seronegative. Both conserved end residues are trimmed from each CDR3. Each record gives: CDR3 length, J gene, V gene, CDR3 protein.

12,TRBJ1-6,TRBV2,ASSNRQANSPLH
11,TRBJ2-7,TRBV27,ASKGREMYEQY
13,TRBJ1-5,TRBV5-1,TSSLGGSNNQPQH
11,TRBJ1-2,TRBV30,AWSVWSGYGYT
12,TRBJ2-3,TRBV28,ASSPDRNTDTQY
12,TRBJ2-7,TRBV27,ASSLGVGLDEQY
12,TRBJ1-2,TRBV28,AIMTGGVLYGYT
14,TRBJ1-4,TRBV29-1,SLGHSQGATNEKLF
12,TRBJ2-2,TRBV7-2,ASSFGPSGGELF
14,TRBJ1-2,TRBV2,ASSPQGAYLDYGYT
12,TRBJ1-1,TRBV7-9,ASSYGQGERGAF
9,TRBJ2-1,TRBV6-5,ASIKFGEQF
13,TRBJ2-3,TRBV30,AWSVWRGFTDTQY
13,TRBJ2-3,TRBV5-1,ASAPRLAPSDTQY
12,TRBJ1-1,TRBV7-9,ASSFGGSRTEAF
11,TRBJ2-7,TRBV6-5,ASMEFGAYEQY
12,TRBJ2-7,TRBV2,ASSELGGLEEQY
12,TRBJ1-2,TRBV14,ASSPPGQYYGYT
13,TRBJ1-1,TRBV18,ASSPPGGVEAEAF
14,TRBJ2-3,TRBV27,ASSPLKAGVSDTQY